This entry concerns a single TCR beta chain. The sample originates from a study of blood T cell repertoires in COVID-19. Data came from immunoSEQ multiplex PCR; TCRdb stores just in-frame clones and leaves some out. The data hold about 27,000 clones, with 87% observed a single time. The clonotype originates from a man aged 50-59 years with active COVID-19. Sequencing was performed on peripheral blood.

The CDR3 nucleotides are TGCGCCAGCAGCCGGGGGACATTGAACACCGGGGAGCTGTTTTTT. This gives the protein CASSRGTLNTGELFF. The chain joins TRBV4-3 to TRBJ2-2; a weak D match, TRBD1 (6 bases). This CDR3 spans 15 amino acids. Germline V CDR1 and CDR2: LGHNA, YSLEER. V was trimmed by 4 bases and J by 1 base, leaving 10 bases between them.